This T cell receptor (beta chain) was recorded in a study of T-cell memory formation after mild COVID-19. TCRdb processed the 5' RACE reads anew with MiXCR; each CDR3 protein has one entry. The repertoire includes about 290,000 distinct CDR3 sequences, roughly 15% of them detected once, and roughly 23% sits in the top ten. The CDR3 totals 18 residues. Germline CDR1 LNHNV, CDR2 YYDKDF (reference sequence). J was trimmed by 8 bases and V by 2 bases; bases with no gene match: 10. The TCR comes from a man aged 18 to 29 who had mild COVID-19 (a few samples of this study predate the infection). Cell type and time point are not known. Sequenced input: PBMCs or a T cell subset sorted from them (not recorded which). The chain joins TRBV15 to TRBJ2-1; 15 bases match TRBD2. CDR3 in amino acids: CATSRPGTSGGSTYEQFF. CDR3 in DNA: TGTGCCACCAGCAGACCCGGGACTAGCGGGGGGTCCACCTATGAGCAGTTCTTC.